The entry below describes one TCR beta chain. The V end was cut by 1 base, the J end by 2 bases, with 24 bases between. The CDR3 covers 20 residues. Per the germline V gene, CDR1 is SGHNT and CDR2 is YENEEA. This sample is drawn from a study of blood T cell repertoires in COVID-19. Original handling: It was from reference gene primer amplification that nucleated cell counts were estimated. Profiling relied on immunoSEQ multiplex PCR, and the TCRdb table lists in-frame clones only, not all of them. The DNA gave D and trimming, while V, J and clone size come from that table. The repertoire holds approximately 110,000 clones, with roughly 75% as singletons.

The TCR sequence derives from a human donor in a cohort sampled during active or convalescent COVID-19. The chain employs TRBV11-3 and TRBJ1-5; D is uncertain. Sequenced material: peripheral blood. CDR3 in DNA: TGTGCCAGCAGCTTAGCCCCCCCCTGTAGGGTAGCGGAGGGCAATCAGCCCCAGCATTTT. Residues: CASSLAPPCRVAEGNQPQHF. Using reference TRBV11-3 and TRBJ1-5 for the parts outside the CDR3, the full variable domain is EAGVVQSPRYKIIEKKQPVAFWCNPISGHNTLYWYLQNLGQGPELLIRYENEEAVDDSQLPKDRFSAERLKGVDSTLKIQPAELGDSAVYLCASSLAPPCRVAEGNQPQHFGDGTRLSIL.